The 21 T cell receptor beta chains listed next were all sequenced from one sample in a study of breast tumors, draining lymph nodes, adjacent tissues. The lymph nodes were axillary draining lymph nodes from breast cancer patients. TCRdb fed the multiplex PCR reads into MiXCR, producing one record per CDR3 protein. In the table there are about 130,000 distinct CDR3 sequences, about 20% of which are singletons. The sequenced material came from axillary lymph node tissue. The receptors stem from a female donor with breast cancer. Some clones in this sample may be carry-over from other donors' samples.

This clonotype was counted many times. The CDR3 sequence is CASSLAGLGGYTF. The CDR3 bases are TGTGCCAGCAGCTTAGCAGGGCTTGGTGGCTACACCTTC. This chain uses TRBV7-6 with TRBJ1-2, with D hard to call. Germline CDR1 is SGHVS and CDR2 is FNYEAQ. V was pared by 0 bases and J by 7 bases, with 9 bases between. The length of the CDR3 is 13 residues.

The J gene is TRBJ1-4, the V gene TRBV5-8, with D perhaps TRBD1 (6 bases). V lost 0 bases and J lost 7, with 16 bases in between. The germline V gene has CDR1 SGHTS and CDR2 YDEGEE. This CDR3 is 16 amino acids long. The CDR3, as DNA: TGTGCCAGCAGCTTGGAAATTGGCAGGGGTGGTGAAAAACTGTTTTTT. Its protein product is CASSLEIGRGGEKLFF.

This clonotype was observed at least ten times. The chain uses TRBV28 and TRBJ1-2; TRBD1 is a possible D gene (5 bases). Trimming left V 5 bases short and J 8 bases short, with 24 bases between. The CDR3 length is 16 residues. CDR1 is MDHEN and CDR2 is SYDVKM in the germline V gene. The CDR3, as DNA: TGTGCCAGCAGTCCCGCGTCGAACAGGCGGTTGATGGGCTACACCTTC. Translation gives CASSPASNRRLMGYTF.

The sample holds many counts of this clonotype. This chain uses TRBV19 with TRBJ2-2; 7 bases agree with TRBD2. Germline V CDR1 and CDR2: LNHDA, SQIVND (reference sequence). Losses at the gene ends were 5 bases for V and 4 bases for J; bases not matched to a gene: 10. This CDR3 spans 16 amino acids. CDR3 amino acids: CASSFLSGRLTGELFF. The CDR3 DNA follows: TGTGCCAGTAGTTTCTTGTCCGGGAGGCTCACCGGGGAGCTGTTTTTT.

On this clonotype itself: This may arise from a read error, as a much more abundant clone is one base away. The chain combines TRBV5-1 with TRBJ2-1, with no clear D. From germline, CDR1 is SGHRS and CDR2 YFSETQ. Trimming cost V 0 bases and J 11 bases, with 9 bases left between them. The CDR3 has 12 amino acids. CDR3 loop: CASSLDTSKQFF. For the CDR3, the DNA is TGCGCCAGCAGCTTGGACACGAGTAAGCAGTTCTTC.

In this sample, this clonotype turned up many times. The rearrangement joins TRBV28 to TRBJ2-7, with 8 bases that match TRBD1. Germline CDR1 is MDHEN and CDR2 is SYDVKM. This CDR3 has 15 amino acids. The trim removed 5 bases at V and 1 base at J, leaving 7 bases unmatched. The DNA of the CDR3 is TGTGCCAGCAGTCCGTCCGGGACAGGATCCTACGAGCAGTACTTC. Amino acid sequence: CASSPSGTGSYEQYF.

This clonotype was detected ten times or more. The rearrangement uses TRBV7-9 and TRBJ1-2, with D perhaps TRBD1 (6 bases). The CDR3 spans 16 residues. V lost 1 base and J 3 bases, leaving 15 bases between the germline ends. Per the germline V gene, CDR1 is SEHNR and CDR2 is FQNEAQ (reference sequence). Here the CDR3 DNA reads TGTGCCAGCAGCTTAGTTGTGGGGGCAATCGACTATGGCTACACCTTC. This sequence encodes CASSLVVGAIDYGYTF.

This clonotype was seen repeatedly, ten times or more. CDR3 sequence (DNA): TGTGCCAGCAGTCCTGACAGAGCGGGAGTGTCGCAGTACTTC. This sequence encodes CASSPDRAGVSQYF. The chain links TRBV6-6 to TRBJ2-7, with 8 nucleotides matching TRBD2. CDR1 and CDR2 (germline): MNHNY, SVGAGI (reference sequence). V was clipped by 5 bases and J by 9 bases; unmatched bases: 12. The length of the CDR3 is 14 residues.

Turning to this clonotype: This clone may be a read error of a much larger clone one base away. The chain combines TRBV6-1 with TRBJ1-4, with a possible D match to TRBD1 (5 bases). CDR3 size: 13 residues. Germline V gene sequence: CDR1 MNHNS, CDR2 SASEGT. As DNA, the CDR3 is TGTGCCAGCAGTGAGAATCCCCGACAGCTACTGCTTTTT. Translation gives CASSENPRQLLLF.

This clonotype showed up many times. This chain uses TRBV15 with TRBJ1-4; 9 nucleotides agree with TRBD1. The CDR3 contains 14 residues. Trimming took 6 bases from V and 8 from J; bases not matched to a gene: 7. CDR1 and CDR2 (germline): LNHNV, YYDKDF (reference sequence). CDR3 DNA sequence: TGTGCCACCAGGGAACAGGGGGCAGGGGAAAAACTGTTTTTT. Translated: CATREQGAGEKLFF.

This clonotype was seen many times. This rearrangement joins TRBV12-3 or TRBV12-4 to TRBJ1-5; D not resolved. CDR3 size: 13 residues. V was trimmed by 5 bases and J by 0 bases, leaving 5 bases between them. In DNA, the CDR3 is TGTGCCAGCAGTAGAAATAGCAATCAGCCCCAGCATTTT. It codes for CASSRNSNQPQHF.

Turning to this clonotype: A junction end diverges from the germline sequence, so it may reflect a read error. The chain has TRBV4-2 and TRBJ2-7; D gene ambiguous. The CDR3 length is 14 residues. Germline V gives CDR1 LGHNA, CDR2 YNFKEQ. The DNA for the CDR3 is TGTGCCAGCAGCCAAGATATTTCGGTAGACGAGCACTACTTC. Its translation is CASSQDISVDEHYF.

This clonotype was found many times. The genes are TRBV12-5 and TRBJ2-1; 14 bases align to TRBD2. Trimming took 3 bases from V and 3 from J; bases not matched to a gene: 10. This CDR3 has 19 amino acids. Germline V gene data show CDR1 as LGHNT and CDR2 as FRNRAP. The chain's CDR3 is CASGFPGLAGGGDYNEQFF. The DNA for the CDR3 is TGTGCTAGTGGTTTCCCCGGACTAGCGGGAGGTGGGGACTACAATGAGCAGTTCTTC. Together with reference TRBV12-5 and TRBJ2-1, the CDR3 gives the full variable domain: DARVTQTPRHKVTEMGQEVTMRCQPILGHNTVFWYRQTMMQGLELLAYFRNRAPLDDSGMPKDRFSAEMPDATLATLKIQPSEPRDSAVYFCASGFPGLAGGGDYNEQFFGPGTRLTVL.

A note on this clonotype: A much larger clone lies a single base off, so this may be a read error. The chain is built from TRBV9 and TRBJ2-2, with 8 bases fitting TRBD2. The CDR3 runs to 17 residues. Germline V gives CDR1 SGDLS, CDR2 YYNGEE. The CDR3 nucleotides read TGTGCCAGCAGCGTAGTTGCCGGGAGGGGTAGCACCGGGGAGCCGTTTTTT. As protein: CASSVVAGRGSTGEPFF.

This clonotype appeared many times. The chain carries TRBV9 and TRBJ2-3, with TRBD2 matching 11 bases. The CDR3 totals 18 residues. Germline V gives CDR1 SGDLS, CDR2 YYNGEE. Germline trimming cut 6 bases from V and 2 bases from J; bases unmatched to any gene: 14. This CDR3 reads CASTPRPGLAEPTDTQYF. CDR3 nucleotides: TGTGCCAGCACCCCCCGCCCGGGACTAGCGGAGCCCACAGATACGCAGTATTTT.

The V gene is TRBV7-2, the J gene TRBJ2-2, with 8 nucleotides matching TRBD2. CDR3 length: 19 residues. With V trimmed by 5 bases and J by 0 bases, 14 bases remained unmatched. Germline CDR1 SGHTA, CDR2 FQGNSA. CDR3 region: CASSAGPAGDFANTGELFF. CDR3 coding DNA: TGTGCCAGCAGCGCCGGACCAGCGGGAGACTTCGCGAACACCGGGGAGCTGTTTTTT.

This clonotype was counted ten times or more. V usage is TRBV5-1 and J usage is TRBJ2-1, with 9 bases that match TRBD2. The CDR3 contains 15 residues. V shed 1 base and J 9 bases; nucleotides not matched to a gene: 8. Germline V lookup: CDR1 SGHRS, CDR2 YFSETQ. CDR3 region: CASSLLRGRASEQFF. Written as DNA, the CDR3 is TGCGCCAGCAGCTTGTTGCGCGGGAGGGCCAGTGAGCAGTTCTTC.

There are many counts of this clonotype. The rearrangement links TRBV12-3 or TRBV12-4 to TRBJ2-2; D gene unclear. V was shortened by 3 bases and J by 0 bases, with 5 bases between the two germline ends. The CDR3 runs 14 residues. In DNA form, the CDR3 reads TGTGCCAGCAGTTTTCCAGCGAACACCGGGGAGCTGTTTTTT. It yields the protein CASSFPANTGELFF.

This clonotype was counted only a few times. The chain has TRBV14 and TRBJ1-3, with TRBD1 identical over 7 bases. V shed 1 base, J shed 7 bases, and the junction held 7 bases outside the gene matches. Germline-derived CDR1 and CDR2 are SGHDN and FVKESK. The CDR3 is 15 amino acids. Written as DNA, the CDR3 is TGTGCCAGCAGCCAAGGGGGGACAGCCGGGAACACCATATATTTT. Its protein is CASSQGGTAGNTIYF.

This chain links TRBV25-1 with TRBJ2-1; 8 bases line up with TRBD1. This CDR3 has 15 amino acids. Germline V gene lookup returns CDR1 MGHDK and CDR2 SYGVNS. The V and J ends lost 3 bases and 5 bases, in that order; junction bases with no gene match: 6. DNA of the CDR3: TGTGCCAGCAGTGACTGCGACAGGGGAGACAATGAGCAGTTCTTC. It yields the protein CASSDCDRGDNEQFF.

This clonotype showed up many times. The CDR3 coding sequence is TGCGCCAGCAGCCACCGGCAGGGCGGCAATCAGCCCCAGCATTTT. This codes for CASSHRQGGNQPQHF. The chain joins TRBV4-1 to TRBJ1-5, with TRBD1 as a possible D gene (5 bases). Trimming removed 3 bases at V and 2 bases at J, with 11 bases between. The germline V gene encodes CDR1 MGHRA and CDR2 YSYEKL. The CDR3 spans 15 residues.